The 18 T cell receptor beta chains reported below all come from one sample, sequenced in a study of molecular identifiers for immune sequencing clone quantification. MiXCR, run by TCRdb on the PCR reads, gives a single entry per CDR3 protein. The sample lists about 330,000 distinct CDR3 sequences; about a quarter were seen once. The sequenced sample was naive CD8+ T cells from blood, with Jurkat cell RNA spiked in. Regarding subset: FACS-sorted CD8+CD4-CCR7+CD45RA+ naive T cells. The receptors derive from a human donor in good health. Some libraries in this study had Jurkat cell RNA spiked in.

This clonotype was seen only a few times. This sequence joins TRBV5-6 and TRBJ1-5; D possibly corresponds to TRBD1 (6 bases). Trimming left V 7 bases short and J 1 base short, with 15 bases between. CDR3 length: 15 residues. Germline V gives CDR1 SGHDT, CDR2 YYEEEE. As DNA, the CDR3 is TGTGCCAGCGGAGTAGGGGGGGGAAGCAATCAGCCCCAGCATTTT. This translates into CASGVGGGSNQPQHF.

Here the CDR3 reads CSVAGGNSYEQYF. The CDR3 region has the DNA TGCAGCGTTGCTGGCGGGAACTCCTACGAGCAGTACTTC. The V call is TRBV29-1, the J call TRBJ2-7; D may be TRBD2 (6 bases). The V gene's germline CDR1 is SQVTM and CDR2 ANQGSEA. The CDR3 runs 13 residues. V shed 4 bases and J shed 0 bases, with 10 bases lying between them.

There are a few counts of this clonotype. The chain carries TRBV7-9 and TRBJ2-5; 7 nucleotides match TRBD1. This CDR3 is 15 amino acids long. CDR1 is SEHNR and CDR2 is FQNEAQ in the germline V gene (reference sequence). J was trimmed by 1 base and V by 5 bases; bases with no gene match: 7. The CDR3 is CASSPPTGAQETQYF. CDR3 in DNA: TGTGCCAGCAGCCCCCCCACAGGGGCCCAAGAGACCCAGTACTTC.

The CDR3 spells CASTEGGGRTEAFF. CDR3 coding DNA: TGTGCCAGCACCGAAGGGGGGGGTAGGACTGAAGCTTTCTTT. V and J are TRBV7-9 and TRBJ1-1; tentative D call: TRBD1 (6 bases). The CDR3 totals 14 residues. Trimming removed 7 bases at V and 5 bases at J, with 17 bases between. Germline-derived CDR1 and CDR2 are SEHNR and FQNEAQ (reference sequence).

This clonotype was observed a handful of times. The chain combines TRBV19 with TRBJ2-2; D tentatively reads TRBD1 or TRBD2 (5 bases each). The length of the CDR3 is 16 residues. Per the germline V gene, CDR1 is LNHDA and CDR2 is SQIVND (reference sequence). Trimming pared 4 bases from V and 6 bases from J, leaving 18 bases between. The CDR3 sequence is CASSTPGSAGAGELFF. CDR3 nucleotides: TGTGCCAGTAGTACCCCAGGGAGTGCGGGCGCCGGGGAGCTGTTTTTT.

The table lists this clonotype with many counts. The CDR3 nucleotides read TGCAGCGTCGTCGATTTCGGGGAGCTGTTTTTT. Its translation: CSVVDFGELFF. The chain combines TRBV29-1 with TRBJ2-2; D is ambiguous. V was cut by 6 bases and J by 7 bases, with 9 bases left in between. CDR3 length equals 11 residues. CDR1 SQVTM and CDR2 ANQGSEA come from the germline V gene.

This clonotype appeared many times. This chain uses TRBV4-3 with TRBJ2-4, with D tentatively TRBD1 (6 bases). Germline V lookup: CDR1 LGHNA, CDR2 YSLEER. This CDR3 has 15 residues. V was pared by 0 bases and J by 9 bases, with 15 bases between. The CDR3, as DNA: TGCGCCAGCAGCCAAGAGGAGGACGCCAGGGGCATTCAGTACTTC. Protein product: CASSQEEDARGIQYF.

This clonotype was counted a few times. At one end, the junction sequence differs from germline, possibly due to a read error. The rearrangement links TRBV30 to TRBJ1-4, with D unresolved. The CDR3 extends over 15 amino acids. The germline V gene encodes CDR1 GTSNPN and CDR2 SVGIG (reference sequence). This chain's CDR3 is CARSVGTATNEKLFF. CDR3 coding DNA: TGTGCCAGGAGTGTCGGTACGGCAACTAATGAAAAACTGTTTTTT.

In its sample, this clonotype was seen many times. The chain uses TRBV27 and TRBJ2-7; D is perhaps TRBD1 or TRBD2 (5 bases each). Trimming pared 6 bases from V and 5 bases from J, leaving 11 bases between. CDR1 is MNHEY, CDR2 SMNVEV, per germline (reference sequence). The CDR3 is 12 amino acids. The CDR3 DNA sequence: TGTGCCAGCAGCCCCGGGGCCCACGAGCAGTACTTC. This encodes CASSPGAHEQYF.

This clonotype appeared many times. The gene calls are TRBV5-4 and TRBJ2-6; no clear D. Per the germline V gene, CDR1 is SGHNT and CDR2 is YYREEE (reference sequence). The CDR3 contains 13 residues. V lost 7 bases, J lost 0 bases, and 5 bases lay in between. CDR3 DNA: TGTGCCAGCCGATACTCTGGGGCCAACGTCCTGACTTTC. Its translation: CASRYSGANVLTF.

The V gene is TRBV2, the J gene TRBJ2-1; 7 bases fit TRBD2. CDR1 and CDR2 from the germline V gene are SNHLY and FYNNEI. Trimming cost V 5 bases and J 8 bases; bases outside gene matches: 12. CDR3 length: 15 residues. The CDR3 here is CASSRSSLAFDEQFF. Written as DNA, the CDR3 is TGTGCCAGCAGTCGATCCTCACTAGCGTTCGATGAGCAGTTCTTC. Using reference TRBV2 and TRBJ2-1 for the parts outside the CDR3, the full variable domain is EPEVTQTPSHQVTQMGQEVILRCVPISNHLYFYWYRQILGQKVEFLVSFYNNEISEKSEIFDDQFSVERPDGSNFTLKIRSTKLEDSAMYFCASSRSSLAFDEQFFGPGTRLTVL.

This clonotype was seen many times. The chain links TRBV4-2 to TRBJ1-5; D unresolved. Trimming removed 3 bases at V and 5 bases at J, with 8 bases between. The CDR3 runs 13 residues. Looked up from germline, CDR1 is LGHNA and CDR2 is YNFKEQ. CDR3 bases: TGTGCCAGCAGCCATGAGGTCGATCAGCCCCAGCATTTT. This encodes CASSHEVDQPQHF.

Turning to this clonotype: A much larger clone lies a single base off, so this may be a read error. The chain combines TRBV2 with TRBJ2-3; the D gene is possibly TRBD1 (5 bases). Germline values: CDR1 SNHLY, CDR2 FYNNEI. The V and J ends lost 2 bases and 2 bases respectively, with 17 bases between them. The CDR3 is made up of 17 amino acids. CDR3: CASSETNLTAYTDTQYF. The CDR3 nucleotides read TGTGCCAGCAGTGAAACTAATTTGACAGCCTACACAGATACGCAGTATTTT. The complete variable domain, with remaining parts taken from reference TRBV2 and TRBJ2-3, reads EPEVTQTPSHQVTQMGQEVILRCVPISNHLYFYWYRQILGQKVEFLVSFYNNEISEKSEIFDDQFSVERPDGSNFTLKIRSTKLEDSAMYFCASSETNLTAYTDTQYFGPGTRLTVL.

Only one count was recorded for this clonotype. V gene TRBV20-1 combines with J gene TRBJ1-1; D unresolved. The germline gives CDR1 DFQATT, CDR2 SNEGSKA (reference sequence). The CDR3 sequence is 13 residues long. V was trimmed by 5 bases and J by 4 bases, leaving 14 bases between them. As DNA, the CDR3 is TGCAGTGCTTTAGGGATGGCGGGCACTGAAGCTTTCTTT. Amino acids: CSALGMAGTEAFF.

The chain couples TRBV24-1 to TRBJ2-2; TRBD1 aligns across 8 bases. The V gene end was trimmed by 12 bases and the J gene end by 5 bases; junction bases not matched to a gene: 7. CDR3 length equals 13 residues. The germline V gene encodes CDR1 KGHDR and CDR2 SFDVKD. The CDR3 here is CASGQGATGELFF. CDR3 sequence (DNA): TGTGCCTCTGGACAGGGAGCGACCGGGGAGCTGTTTTTT.

This clonotype has ten or more counts. The chain employs TRBV4-3 and TRBJ2-1, with D possibly matching TRBD2 (5 bases). The length of the CDR3 is 15 residues. Trimming shortened V by 1 base and J by 8 bases, and 15 bases separated the two germline ends. In germline, CDR1 is LGHNA, CDR2 YSLEER. The CDR3 DNA follows: TGCGCCAGCAGCCAAGGCCGGGGAGTTAGCTATGAGCAGTTCTTC. It specifies CASSQGRGVSYEQFF.

This clonotype was recorded at least ten times. The chain joins TRBV7-3 to TRBJ2-7; D is uncertain. V dropped 0 bases and J dropped 0 bases, with 6 bases sitting between them. The CDR3 contains 14 residues. Germline values: CDR1 SGHTA, CDR2 FQGTGA. This CDR3 is CASSLTGSSYEQYF. The CDR3, as DNA: TGTGCCAGCAGCTTAACGGGAAGCTCCTACGAGCAGTACTTC.

This clonotype was seen repeatedly, ten times or more. The chain employs TRBV4-3 and TRBJ2-7, with a weak D call TRBD2 (6 bases). V was pared by 0 bases and J by 1 base, with 16 bases between. There are 17 residues in the CDR3. The germline CDR1 and CDR2 sequences are LGHNA and YSLEER. The CDR3 bases are TGCGCCAGCAGCCAAGACGTAGGAGGGGCGGGTTCCTACGAGCAGTACTTC. This gives the protein CASSQDVGGAGSYEQYF.